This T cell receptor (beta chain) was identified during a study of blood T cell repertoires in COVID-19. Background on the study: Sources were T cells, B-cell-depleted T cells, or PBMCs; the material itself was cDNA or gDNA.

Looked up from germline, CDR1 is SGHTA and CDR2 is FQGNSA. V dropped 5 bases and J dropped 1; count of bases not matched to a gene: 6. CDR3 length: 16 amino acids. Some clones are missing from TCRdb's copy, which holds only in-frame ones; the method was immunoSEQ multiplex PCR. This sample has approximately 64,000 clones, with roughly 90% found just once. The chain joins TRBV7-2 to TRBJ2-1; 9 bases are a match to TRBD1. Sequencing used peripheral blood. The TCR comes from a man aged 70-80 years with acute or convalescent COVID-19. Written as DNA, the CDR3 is TGTGCCAGCAGCAACCGACAGGGGGGATCCTACAATGAGCAGTTCTTC. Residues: CASSNRQGGSYNEQFF.